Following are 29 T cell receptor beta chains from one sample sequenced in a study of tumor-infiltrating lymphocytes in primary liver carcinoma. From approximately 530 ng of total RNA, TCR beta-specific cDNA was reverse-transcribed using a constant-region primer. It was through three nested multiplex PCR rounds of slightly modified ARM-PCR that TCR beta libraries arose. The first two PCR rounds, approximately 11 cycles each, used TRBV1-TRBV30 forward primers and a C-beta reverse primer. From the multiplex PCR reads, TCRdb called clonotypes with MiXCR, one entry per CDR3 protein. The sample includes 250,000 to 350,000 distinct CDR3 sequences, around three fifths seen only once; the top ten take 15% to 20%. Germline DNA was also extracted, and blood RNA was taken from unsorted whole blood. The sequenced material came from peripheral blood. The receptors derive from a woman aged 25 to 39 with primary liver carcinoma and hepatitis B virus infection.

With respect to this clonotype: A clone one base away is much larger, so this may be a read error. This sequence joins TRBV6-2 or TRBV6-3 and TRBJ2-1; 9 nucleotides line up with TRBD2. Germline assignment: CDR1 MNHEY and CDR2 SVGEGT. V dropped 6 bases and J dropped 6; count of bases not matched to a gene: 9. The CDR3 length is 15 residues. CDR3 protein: CASRTGTSLSNEQFF. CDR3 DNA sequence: TGTGCCAGCAGGACCGGGACTAGCCTAAGCAATGAGCAGTTCTTC.

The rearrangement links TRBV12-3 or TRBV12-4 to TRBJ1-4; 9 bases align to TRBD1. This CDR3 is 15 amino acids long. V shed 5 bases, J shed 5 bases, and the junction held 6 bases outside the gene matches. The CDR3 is CASSTPGTGNEKLFF. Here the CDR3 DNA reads TGTGCCAGCAGTACCCCCGGGACAGGGAATGAAAAACTGTTTTTT.

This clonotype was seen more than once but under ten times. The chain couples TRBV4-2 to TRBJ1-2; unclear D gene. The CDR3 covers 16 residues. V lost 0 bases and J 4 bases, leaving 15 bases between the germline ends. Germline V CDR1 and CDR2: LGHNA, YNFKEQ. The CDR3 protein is CASSQDLILNVYGYTF. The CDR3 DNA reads TGTGCCAGCAGCCAAGATTTGATACTTAATGTCTATGGCTACACCTTC.

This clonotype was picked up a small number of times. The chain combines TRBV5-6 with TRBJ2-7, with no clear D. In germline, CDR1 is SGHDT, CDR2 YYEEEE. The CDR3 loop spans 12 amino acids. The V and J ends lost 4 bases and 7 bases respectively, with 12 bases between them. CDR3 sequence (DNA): TGTGCCAGCAGCGTACCTTTGGGAGAGCAGTACTTC. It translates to CASSVPLGEQYF. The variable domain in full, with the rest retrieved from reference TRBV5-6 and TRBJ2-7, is DAGVTQSPTHLIKTRGQQVTLRCSPKSGHDTVSWYQQALGQGPQFIFQYYEEEERQRGNFPDRFSGHQFPNYSSELNVNALLLGDSALYLCASSVPLGEQYFGPGTRLTVT.

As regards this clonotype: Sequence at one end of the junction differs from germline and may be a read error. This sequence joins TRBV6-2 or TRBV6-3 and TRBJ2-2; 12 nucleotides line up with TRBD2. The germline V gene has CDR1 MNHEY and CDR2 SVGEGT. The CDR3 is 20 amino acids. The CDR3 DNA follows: TGTACCAGCAGTTACCCGATGTTGACTAGCGGGAGTTGGGACACCGGGGAGCTGTTTTTT. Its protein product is CTSSYPMLTSGSWDTGELFF.

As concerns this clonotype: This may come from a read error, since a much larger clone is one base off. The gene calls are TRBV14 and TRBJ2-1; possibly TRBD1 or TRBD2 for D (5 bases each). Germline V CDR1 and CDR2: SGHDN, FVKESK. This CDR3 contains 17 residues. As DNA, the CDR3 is TGTGCCAGCAGCCTTAGCCTGCCTGGGGGAGCCTACAATGACCAGTTCTTC. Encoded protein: CASSLSLPGGAYNDQFF.

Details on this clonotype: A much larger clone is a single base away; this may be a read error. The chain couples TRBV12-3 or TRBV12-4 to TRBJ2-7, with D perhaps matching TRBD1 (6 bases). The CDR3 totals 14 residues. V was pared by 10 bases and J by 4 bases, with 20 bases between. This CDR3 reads CAIRTDRFPYEQYF. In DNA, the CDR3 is TGTGCCATCAGGACCGACAGGTTCCCTTACGAGCAGTACTTC.

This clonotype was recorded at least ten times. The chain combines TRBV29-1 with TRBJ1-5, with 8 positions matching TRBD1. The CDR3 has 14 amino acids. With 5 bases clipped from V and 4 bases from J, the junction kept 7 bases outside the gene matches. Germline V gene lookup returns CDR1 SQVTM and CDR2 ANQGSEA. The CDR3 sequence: CSVSTGGVNQPQHF. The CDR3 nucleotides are TGCAGCGTTTCAACAGGGGGAGTAAATCAGCCCCAGCATTTT.

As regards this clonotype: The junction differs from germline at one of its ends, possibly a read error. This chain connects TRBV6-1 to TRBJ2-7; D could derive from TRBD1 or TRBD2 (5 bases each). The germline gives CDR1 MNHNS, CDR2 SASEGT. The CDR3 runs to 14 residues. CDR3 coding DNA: TGTGTCAGCAGTGAATGGGACGCAACCTACGAGCAGTACTTC. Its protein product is CVSSEWDATYEQYF.

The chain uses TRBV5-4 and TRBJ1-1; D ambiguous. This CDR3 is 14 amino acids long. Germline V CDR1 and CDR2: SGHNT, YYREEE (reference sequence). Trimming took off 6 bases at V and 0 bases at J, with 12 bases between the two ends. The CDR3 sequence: CASTLGIMNTEAFF. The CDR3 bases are TGTGCCAGCACGCTGGGGATCATGAACACTGAAGCTTTCTTT.

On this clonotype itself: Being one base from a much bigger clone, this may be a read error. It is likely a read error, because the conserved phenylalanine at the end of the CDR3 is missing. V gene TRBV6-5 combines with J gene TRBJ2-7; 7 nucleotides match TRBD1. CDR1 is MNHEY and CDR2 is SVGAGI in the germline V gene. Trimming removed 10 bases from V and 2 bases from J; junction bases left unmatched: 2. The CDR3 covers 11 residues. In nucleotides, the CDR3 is TGTGCCACTCAGGGGGCCTACGAGCAGTACTTA. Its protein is CATQGAYEQYL.

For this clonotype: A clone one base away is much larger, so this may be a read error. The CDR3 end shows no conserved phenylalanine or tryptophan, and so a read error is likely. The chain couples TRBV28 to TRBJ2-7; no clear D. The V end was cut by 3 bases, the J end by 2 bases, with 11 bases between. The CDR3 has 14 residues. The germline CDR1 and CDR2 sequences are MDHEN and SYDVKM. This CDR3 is CASSFGGSTYEQYL. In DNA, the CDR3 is TGTGCCAGCAGTTTTGGCGGATCTACCTACGAGCAGTACTTA.

CDR3 loop: CASSLVDDTQYF. CDR3 in DNA: TGTGCCAGCAGCTTGGTCGATGATACCCAGTACTTC. This chain uses TRBV5-5 with TRBJ2-5; D is ambiguous. Trimming took 0 bases from V and 8 from J, leaving 8 bases between them. The germline V gene encodes CDR1 SGHKS and CDR2 YYEKEE (reference sequence). The CDR3 totals 12 residues.

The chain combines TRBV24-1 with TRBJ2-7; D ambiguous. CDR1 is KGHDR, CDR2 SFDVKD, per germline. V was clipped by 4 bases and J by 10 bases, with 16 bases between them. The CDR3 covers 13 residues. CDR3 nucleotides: TGTGCCACCAGTGACTCCGGGCTCGATCGACAGTACTTC. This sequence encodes CATSDSGLDRQYF.

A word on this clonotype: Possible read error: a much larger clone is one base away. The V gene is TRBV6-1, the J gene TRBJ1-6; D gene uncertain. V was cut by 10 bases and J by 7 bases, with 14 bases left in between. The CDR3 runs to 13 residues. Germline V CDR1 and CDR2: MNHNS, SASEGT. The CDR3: CAITRVRNSPLHF. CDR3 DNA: TGTGCCATCACGCGGGTTAGGAATTCACCCCTCCACTTT.

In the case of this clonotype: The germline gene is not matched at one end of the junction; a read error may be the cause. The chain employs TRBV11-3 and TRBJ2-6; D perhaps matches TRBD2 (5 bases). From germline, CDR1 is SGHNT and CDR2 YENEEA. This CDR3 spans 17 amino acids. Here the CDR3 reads CASSFPSEGSGTNVLTF. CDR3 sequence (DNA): TGTGCCAGCAGCTTCCCCAGCGAGGGCTCTGGGACCAACGTCCTGACTTTC.

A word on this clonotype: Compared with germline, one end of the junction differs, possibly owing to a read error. In DNA form, the CDR3 reads TGTGCCAACAGCCAACCCATGACAGGGGGAGTAACTAATGAAAAACTGTTTTTT. This encodes CANSQPMTGGVTNEKLFF. This chain uses TRBV4-3 with TRBJ1-4; TRBD1 matches 9 bases. Germline CDR1 LGHNA, CDR2 YSLEER. CDR3 length: 18 residues.

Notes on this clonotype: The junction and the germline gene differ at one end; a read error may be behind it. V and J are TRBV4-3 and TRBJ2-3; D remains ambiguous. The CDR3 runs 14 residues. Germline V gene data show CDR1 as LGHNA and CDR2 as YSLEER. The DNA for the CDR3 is TGCGCCAACAGCCAAGGGTTGTCCACAGATACGCAGTATTTT. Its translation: CANSQGLSTDTQYF.

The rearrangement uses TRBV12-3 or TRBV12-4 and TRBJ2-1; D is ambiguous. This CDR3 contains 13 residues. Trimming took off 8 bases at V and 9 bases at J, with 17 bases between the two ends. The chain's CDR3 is CASRETYFGEQFF. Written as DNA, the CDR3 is TGTGCCAGCCGAGAGACTTATTTTGGTGAGCAGTTCTTC.

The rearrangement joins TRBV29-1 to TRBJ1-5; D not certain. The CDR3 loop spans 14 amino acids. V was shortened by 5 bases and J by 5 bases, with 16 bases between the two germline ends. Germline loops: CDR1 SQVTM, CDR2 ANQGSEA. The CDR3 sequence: CSVTGIGVDQPQHF. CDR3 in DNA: TGCAGCGTTACCGGGATAGGAGTAGATCAGCCCCAGCATTTT.

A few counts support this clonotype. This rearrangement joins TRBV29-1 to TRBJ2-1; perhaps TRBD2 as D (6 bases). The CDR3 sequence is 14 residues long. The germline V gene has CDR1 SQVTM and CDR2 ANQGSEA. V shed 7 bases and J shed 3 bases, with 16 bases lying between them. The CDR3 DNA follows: TGCAGCGGGGGTCCACTAGCCCGCTACAATGAGCAGTTCTTC. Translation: CSGGPLARYNEQFF.

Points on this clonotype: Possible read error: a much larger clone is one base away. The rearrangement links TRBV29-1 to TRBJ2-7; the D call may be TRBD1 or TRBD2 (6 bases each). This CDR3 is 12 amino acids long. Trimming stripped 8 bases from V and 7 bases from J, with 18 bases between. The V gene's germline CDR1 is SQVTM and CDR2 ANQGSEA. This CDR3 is CSLGWGAGEQYF. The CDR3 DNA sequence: TGCAGCCTTGGCTGGGGGGCGGGGGAGCAGTACTTC.

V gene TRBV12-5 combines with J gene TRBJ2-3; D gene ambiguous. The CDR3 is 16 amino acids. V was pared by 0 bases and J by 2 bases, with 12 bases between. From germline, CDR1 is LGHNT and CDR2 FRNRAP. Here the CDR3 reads CASGLVLQDPTDTQYF. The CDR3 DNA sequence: TGTGCTAGTGGTTTGGTACTCCAGGACCCCACAGATACGCAGTATTTT. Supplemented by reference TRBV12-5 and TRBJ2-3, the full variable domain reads DARVTQTPRHKVTEMGQEVTMRCQPILGHNTVFWYRQTMMQGLELLAYFRNRAPLDDSGMPKDRFSAEMPDATLATLKIQPSEPRDSAVYFCASGLVLQDPTDTQYFGPGTRLTVL.

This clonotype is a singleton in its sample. The CDR3 coding sequence is TGCAGTGCTAGAAGTCCAGGGGGGGAGACCCAGTACTTC. This translates into CSARSPGGETQYF. The V and J genes are TRBV20-1 and TRBJ2-5; possibly TRBD1 for D (7 bases). CDR3 length: 13 amino acids. V was shortened by 2 bases and J by 5 bases, with 12 bases between the two germline ends. Germline V CDR1 and CDR2: DFQATT, SNEGSKA (reference sequence).

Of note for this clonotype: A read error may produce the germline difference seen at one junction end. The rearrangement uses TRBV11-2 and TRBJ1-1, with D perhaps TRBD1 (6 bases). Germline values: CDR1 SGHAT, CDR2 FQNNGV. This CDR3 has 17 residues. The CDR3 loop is CACSLVVQGYANTEAFF. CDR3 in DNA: TGTGCCTGCAGCTTAGTCGTACAGGGTTATGCGAACACTGAAGCTTTCTTT.

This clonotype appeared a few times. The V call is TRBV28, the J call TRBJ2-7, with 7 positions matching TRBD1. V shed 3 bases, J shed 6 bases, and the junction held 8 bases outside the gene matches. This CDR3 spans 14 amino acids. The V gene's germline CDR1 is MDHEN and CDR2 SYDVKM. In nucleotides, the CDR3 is TGTGCCAGCAGTTTGAGACAGGGTTCATTCGAGCAGTACTTC. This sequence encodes CASSLRQGSFEQYF.

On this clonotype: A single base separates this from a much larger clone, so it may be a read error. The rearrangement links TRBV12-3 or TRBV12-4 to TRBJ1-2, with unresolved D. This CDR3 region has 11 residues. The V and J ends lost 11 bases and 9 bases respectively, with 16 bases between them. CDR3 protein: CARKGWPSYTF. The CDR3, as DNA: TGTGCCCGCAAAGGGTGGCCCAGCTACACCTTC.

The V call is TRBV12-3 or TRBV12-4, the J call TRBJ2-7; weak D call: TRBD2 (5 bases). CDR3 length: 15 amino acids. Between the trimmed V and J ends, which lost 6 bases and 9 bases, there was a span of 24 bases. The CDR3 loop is CASSRSTTFSGVQYF. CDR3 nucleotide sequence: TGTGCCAGCAGCCGCTCGACTACCTTCTCAGGAGTGCAGTACTTC.

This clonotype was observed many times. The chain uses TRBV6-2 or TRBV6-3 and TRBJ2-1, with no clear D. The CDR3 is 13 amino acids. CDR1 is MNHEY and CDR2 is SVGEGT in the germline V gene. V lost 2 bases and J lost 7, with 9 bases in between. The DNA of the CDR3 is TGTGCCAGCAGTTACCCCGGATTAAATGAGCAGTTCTTC. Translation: CASSYPGLNEQFF.